A selection of T cell receptor beta chains follows, all from one sample in a study of early stage breast cancer tumors. Using immunoSEQ multiplex PCR, the repertoire was profiled, and TCRdb retains in-frame clones only, with some absent. The sample has approximately 30,000 clones, around 50% seen once. The sequenced material came from breast tumor tissue. The receptor source for this set is a person aged 45 to 60 with breast cancer. Each CDR3 is given with its conserved first and last residue. The D gene is left open where the match is weak. Size is stated for part of the rows, as once, few or many counts, or as a class when the clone is expanded.

TRBV29-1	.	.	TRBJ1-1	TGCAGCGTTGGGAAGAGGCCTGACACTGAAGCTTTCTTT	CSVGKRPDTEAFF
TRBV5-4	.	few	TRBJ1-1	TGTGCCAGCAGCTTGTCGGGCCGTGGGAACACTGAAGCTTTCTTT	CASSLSGRGNTEAFF
TRBV18	TRBD1	.	TRBJ1-2	TGTGCCAGCTCACCCATACAGGGGGAGCCGCTTCAGAACTATGGCTACACCTTC	CASSPIQGEPLQNYGYTF
TRBV6-5	TRBD2	few	TRBJ2-7	TGTGCCAGCAGTTACAGACTAGCGGGAGCCTACGAGCAGTACTTC	CASSYRLAGAYEQYF
TRBV5-4	.	.	TRBJ1-1	TGTGCCAGCAGACCTCCCGACAGTCTGAACACTGAAGCTTTCTTT	CASRPPDSLNTEAFF
TRBV11-1	.	.	TRBJ2-1	TGTGCCAGCAGCCCGTCATGGGGTTCCCATGAGCAGTTCTTC	CASSPSWGSHEQFF
TRBV7-9	TRBD1	medium-sized	TRBJ2-1	TGTGCCAGCAGCTCCAGACAGGGCTTTGGCAATGAGCAGTTCTTC	CASSSRQGFGNEQFF
TRBV14	.	few	TRBJ2-1	TGTGCCAGCAGTCGGACTAACTACAATGAGCAGTTCTTC	CASSRTNYNEQFF
TRBV6-1	TRBD1	once	TRBJ1-2	TGTGCCAGCAGTACCGGGACAGCGAATTGGGGCTACACCTTC	CASSTGTANWGYTF
TRBV7-3	TRBD2	.	TRBJ2-1	TGTGCCAGCAGCTTAAGGGGGGAGGGACTAGCGGGAGGGCCGGGCAATGAGCAGTTCTTC	CASSLRGEGLAGGPGNEQFF
TRBV6-5	TRBD1	few	TRBJ2-7	TGTGCCAGCAGTTACGGGACAGGGTACGAGCAGTACTTC	CASSYGTGYEQYF
TRBV7-2	.	.	TRBJ2-7	TGTGCCAGCAGCATCAATCCAGGGGGGCCCTACGAGCAGTACTTC	CASSINPGGPYEQYF
TRBV10-3	TRBD2	.	TRBJ2-7	TGTGCCATCAGTGAGGGTAGCGGGAGGGCCTACGAGCAGTACTTC	CAISEGSGRAYEQYF
TRBV6-5	.	few	TRBJ1-1	TGTGCCAGCAGTTACCCCGGGACGGAGCGGGCTTTCTTT	CASSYPGTERAFF
TRBV6-5	.	.	TRBJ1-2	TGTGCCAGCAGTACTAACTATGGCTACACCTTC	CASSTNYGYTF
TRBV13	.	.	TRBJ2-1	TGTGCCAGCACCCGGGGAAATGAGCAGTTCTTC	CASTRGNEQFF
TRBV30	TRBD2	few	TRBJ2-5	TGTGCCTGGAGTGTAGGGGCGCGGGAGGCCCAGTACTTC	CAWSVGAREAQYF
TRBV6-5	.	.	TRBJ1-5	TGTGCCAGCAGTCTAACCAGGGACCCTCAGCCCCAGCATTTT	CASSLTRDPQPQHF
TRBV7-2	TRBD1	once	TRBJ2-7	TGTGCCAGCAGCTTAGGTCCCCCAGGGGGTATCTACGAGCAGTACTTC	CASSLGPPGGIYEQYF
TRBV7-3	.	.	TRBJ2-3	TGTGCCAGCAGCTTCCTCGGGCGGAGGACAGATACGCAGTATTTT	CASSFLGRRTDTQYF
TRBV5-1	TRBD1	.	TRBJ1-5	TGCGCCAGCAGCCCCGGGACAGGGAGCAATCAGCCCCAGCATTTT	CASSPGTGSNQPQHF
TRBV6-1	TRBD1	.	TRBJ1-4	TGTGCCAGCAGGACAGGGGCCCGTGCCGAAAAACTGTTTTTT	CASRTGARAEKLFF
TRBV10-3	.	.	TRBJ1-1	TGTGCCATCAGTGTCGCAGGGCCTCCGGAAGCTTTCTTT	CAISVAGPPEAFF
TRBV2	.	.	TRBJ2-2	TGTGCCAGCCTCCCTTTTAAGATCCCTATTACCGGGGAGCTGTTTTTT	CASLPFKIPITGELFF
TRBV14	TRBD2	.	TRBJ2-3	TGTGCCAGCAGCCGGACTAGCGGGAGGGAAAGAGATACGCAGTATTTT	CASSRTSGRERDTQYF